Following are 4 T cell receptor beta chains from one sample sequenced in a study of T-cell memory formation after mild COVID-19. MiXCR was run by TCRdb on the 5' RACE reads, yielding one entry per CDR3 protein. The sample consists of approximately 440,000 distinct CDR3 sequences, 20% of them appearing once. The material sequenced was PBMCs or a T cell subset sorted from them (not recorded which). Every receptor here comes from an adult woman who had mild COVID-19 (a few samples of this study predate the infection). Cell type and time point are not known.

The rearrangement joins TRBV2 to TRBJ2-1; 7 nucleotides match TRBD2. CDR3 length: 13 residues. In germline, CDR1 is SNHLY, CDR2 FYNNEI. The trim removed 8 bases at V and 3 bases at J, leaving 4 bases unmatched. The CDR3 region has the DNA TGTGCCAGCCTCCGCGGGGGCTACAATGAGCAGTTCTTC. This gives the protein CASLRGGYNEQFF.

This sequence joins TRBV7-3 and TRBJ2-2, with 7 bases aligning to TRBD2. CDR1 SGHTA and CDR2 FQGTGA come from the germline V gene. V shed 1 base, J shed 0 bases, and the junction held 5 bases outside the gene matches. This CDR3 has 17 residues. CDR3 sequence: CASSLSGGMTNTGELFF. CDR3 DNA sequence: TGTGCCAGCAGCTTAAGCGGGGGTATGACGAACACCGGGGAGCTGTTTTTT.

The rearrangement uses TRBV25-1 and TRBJ1-2; TRBD1 is a possible D gene (5 bases). With 3 bases removed from V and 8 bases from J, the gap between germline ends came to 22 bases. The germline V gene has CDR1 MGHDK and CDR2 SYGVNS. The CDR3 is made up of 16 amino acids. The CDR3, as DNA: TGTGCCAGCAGTGATTGGGACCAGTCTGTCTATGGAGGCTACACCTTC. Translated, it gives CASSDWDQSVYGGYTF.

The chain has TRBV5-1 and TRBJ1-4; the D gene is possibly TRBD1 (6 bases). The germline V gene encodes CDR1 SGHRS and CDR2 YFSETQ. Trimming took off 0 bases at V and 8 bases at J, with 11 bases between the two ends. This CDR3 region has 14 residues. For the CDR3, the DNA is TGCGCCAGCAGCTTGGCCTTGGGGGGCGAAAAACTGTTTTTT. It codes for CASSLALGGEKLFF.